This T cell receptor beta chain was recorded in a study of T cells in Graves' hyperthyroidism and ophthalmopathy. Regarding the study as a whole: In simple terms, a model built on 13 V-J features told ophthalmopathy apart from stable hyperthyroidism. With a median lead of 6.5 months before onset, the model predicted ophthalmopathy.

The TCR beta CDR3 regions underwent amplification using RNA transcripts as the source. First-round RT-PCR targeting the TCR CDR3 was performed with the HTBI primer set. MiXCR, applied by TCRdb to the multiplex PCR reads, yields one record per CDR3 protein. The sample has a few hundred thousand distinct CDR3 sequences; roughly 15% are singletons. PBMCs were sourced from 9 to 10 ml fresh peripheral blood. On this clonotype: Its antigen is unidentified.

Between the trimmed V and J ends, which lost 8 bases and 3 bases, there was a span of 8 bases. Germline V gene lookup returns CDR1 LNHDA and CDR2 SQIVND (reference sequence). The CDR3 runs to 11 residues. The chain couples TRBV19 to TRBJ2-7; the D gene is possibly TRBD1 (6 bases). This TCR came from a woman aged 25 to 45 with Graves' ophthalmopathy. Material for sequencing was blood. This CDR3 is CASGGYYEQYF. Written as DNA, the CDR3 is TGTGCCAGTGGGGGCTACTACGAGCAGTACTTC.